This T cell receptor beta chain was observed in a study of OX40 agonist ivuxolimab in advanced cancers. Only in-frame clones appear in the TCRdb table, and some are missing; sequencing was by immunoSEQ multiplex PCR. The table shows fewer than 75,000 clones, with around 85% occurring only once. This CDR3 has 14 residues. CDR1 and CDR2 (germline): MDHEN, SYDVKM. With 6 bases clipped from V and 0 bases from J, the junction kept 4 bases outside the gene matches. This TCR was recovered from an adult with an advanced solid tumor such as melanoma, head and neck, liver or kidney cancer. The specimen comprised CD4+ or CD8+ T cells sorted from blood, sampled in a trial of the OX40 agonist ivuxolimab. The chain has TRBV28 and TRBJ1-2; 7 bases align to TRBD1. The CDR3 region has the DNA TGTGCCAGCAGACGTCAGGGGGCTAACTATGGCTACACCTTC. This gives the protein CASRRQGANYGYTF.